One T cell receptor beta chain is described in this entry. The target antigen is unknown. The data were taken from a study of T cells expressing NK-cell markers. Findings and caveats of the study: The study found dominant NKG2C+ clonotypes at roughly 1.0-8% of CD8+ T cells in about six donors. Whether expanded NKG2C-expressing T cell clones recognize HCMV is unknown.

With UMIs, 5'RACE template switching was used to make TCR beta cDNA. TCRdb reprocessed the 5' RACE reads and reports one entry per CDR3 protein, with no DNA. The data show 25,000 to 35,000 distinct CDR3 sequences, and the top ten clones hold 50% to 75%. CDR3 length: 12 residues. Per the germline V gene, CDR1 is SGHRS and CDR2 is YFSETQ. The sequencing sample was made of blood T cells: a sorted CD56 or NKG2C T cell subset, CD4+ or CD8+ T cells, or bulk PBMC T cells (not recorded which). The chain recombines TRBV5-1 with TRBJ1-1; TCRdb indicates TRBD1, and absent DNA this call remains unverified. The source is a woman aged 18 to 69 in good health. This CDR3 reads CASSETDVEAFF.